The 21 T cell receptor beta chains presented below share a single source sample, sequenced in a study of CD8+CD57+ T cells in acquired aplastic anemia. Sequencing involved patients with CD8+CD57+ cell expansion previously shown by flow cytometry. Genomic DNA constituted the template upon which TCR beta VDJ and CDR3 profiling was performed. MiXCR, applied by TCRdb to the reads, yields one record per CDR3 protein. The sample has roughly 290,000 distinct CDR3 sequences; roughly 59% are singletons. The sample was sorted CD4+, CD8+, or CD8+CD57+ T cells (not recorded which) from PBMCs. The source of these receptors is a human donor with aplastic anemia.

This clonotype was detected many times. V usage is TRBV5-1 and J usage is TRBJ2-5, with 8 bases lining up with TRBD2. This CDR3 is 15 amino acids long. V shed 1 base, J shed 1 base, and the junction held 3 bases outside the gene matches. Germline V gene data show CDR1 as SGHRS and CDR2 as YFSETQ. This CDR3 is CASSLLAGGQETQYF. For the CDR3, the DNA is TGCGCCAGCAGCTTGTTGGCGGGGGGCCAAGAGACCCAGTACTTC.

This clonotype has ten or more counts. The chain carries TRBV6-5 and TRBJ1-3; no firm D call. Trimming removed 2 bases at V and 8 bases at J, with 10 bases between. The CDR3 has 13 amino acids. Germline loops: CDR1 MNHEY, CDR2 SVGAGI. The CDR3 nucleotides read TGTGCCAGCAGTTACCAAGCTTCGGACACCATATATTTT. Amino acid sequence: CASSYQASDTIYF.

The chain recombines TRBV7-9 with TRBJ2-3, with D tentatively TRBD1 (6 bases). The germline gives CDR1 SEHNR, CDR2 FQNEAQ (reference sequence). This CDR3 contains 14 residues. V was trimmed by 5 bases and J by 2 bases, leaving 11 bases between them. CDR3 DNA: TGTGCCAGCAGCAGGGGGTTTGACACAGATACGCAGTATTTT. Translated, it gives CASSRGFDTDTQYF. Complete variable domain (other parts from reference TRBV7-9 and TRBJ2-3): DTGVSQNPRHKITKRGQNVTFRCDPISEHNRLYWYRQTLGQGPEFLTYFQNEAQLEKSRLLSDRFSAERPKGSFSTLEIQRTEQGDSAMYLCASSRGFDTDTQYFGPGTRLTVL.

The rearrangement uses TRBV7-7 and TRBJ1-2, with D perhaps matching TRBD1 (6 bases). The CDR3 runs to 18 residues. Trimming pared 2 bases from V and 7 bases from J, leaving 26 bases between. CDR1 SSHAT and CDR2 FNYEAQ come from the germline V gene (reference sequence). The CDR3 protein is CASSLSPDGGSGVGGYTF. In DNA form, the CDR3 reads TGTGCCAGCAGCTTAAGTCCGGACGGGGGGTCAGGGGTGGGTGGCTACACCTTC.

The rearrangement joins TRBV7-6 to TRBJ2-7; no definite D call. The V gene's germline CDR1 is SGHVS and CDR2 FNYEAQ. The V end lost 0 bases, the J end lost 0 bases, and 6 bases lay between the germline ends. The CDR3 is made up of 14 amino acids. CDR3 nucleotides: TGTGCCAGCAGCTTAGCGAGAAACTCCTACGAGCAGTACTTC. This codes for CASSLARNSYEQYF.

Here the CDR3 DNA reads TGTGCCAGTAGTATCTCCAACTCCCGCTCTGGGGCCAACGTCCTGACTTTC. Its protein is CASSISNSRSGANVLTF. V is TRBV19 and J is TRBJ2-6; D remains unclear. Trimming shortened V by 3 bases and J by 0 bases, and 12 bases separated the two germline ends. Germline CDR1 LNHDA, CDR2 SQIVND (reference sequence). The CDR3 sequence is 17 residues long.

The chain recombines TRBV20-1 with TRBJ1-2; TRBD1 matches 7 bases. CDR1 is DFQATT and CDR2 is SNEGSKA in the germline V gene (reference sequence). This CDR3 spans 12 amino acids. With 5 bases clipped from V and 4 bases from J, the junction kept 4 bases outside the gene matches. In DNA form, the CDR3 reads TGCAGTGCTGGGGACAGCTTCTATGGCTACACCTTC. Its translation: CSAGDSFYGYTF.

This chain links TRBV5-1 with TRBJ1-3; the D is unclear. Between the trimmed V and J ends, which lost 0 bases and 2 bases, there was a span of 6 bases. Germline-derived CDR1 and CDR2 are SGHRS and YFSETQ. The CDR3 totals 14 residues. CDR3 DNA sequence: TGCGCCAGCAGCTTGGGAGACCCTGGAAACACCATATATTTT. It codes for CASSLGDPGNTIYF.

The chain employs TRBV29-1 and TRBJ1-2, with a possible D match to TRBD1 (5 bases). The CDR3 is made up of 12 amino acids. Germline loops: CDR1 SQVTM, CDR2 ANQGSEA. V dropped 7 bases and J dropped 6 bases, with 15 bases sitting between them. The DNA of the CDR3 is TGCAGCGCCGTGGGGACGGTCCATGGCTACACCTTC. This encodes CSAVGTVHGYTF. Together with reference TRBV29-1 and TRBJ1-2, the CDR3 gives the full variable domain: SAVISQKPSRDICQRGTSLTIQCQVDSQVTMMFWYRQQPGQSLTLIATANQGSEATYESGFVIDKFPISRPNLTFSTLTVSNMSPEDSSIYLCSAVGTVHGYTFGSGTRLTVV.

This clonotype has at least ten counts. The gene calls are TRBV11-2 and TRBJ2-2; no clear D. In germline, CDR1 is SGHAT, CDR2 FQNNGV. Trimming took off 0 bases at V and 6 bases at J, with 8 bases between the two ends. The CDR3 covers 14 residues. CDR3: CASSLDSSAGELFF. The CDR3 region has the DNA TGTGCCAGCAGCTTAGATAGCAGTGCCGGGGAGCTGTTTTTT.

A few counts support this clonotype. The chain joins TRBV7-2 to TRBJ2-5; D perhaps matches TRBD2 (5 bases). Germline assignment: CDR1 SGHTA and CDR2 FQGNSA. CDR3 length: 14 residues. Trimming took 1 base from V and 5 from J, leaving 11 bases between them. Here the CDR3 reads CASSLGLAWETQYF. The DNA for the CDR3 is TGTGCCAGCAGCTTAGGGCTAGCCTGGGAGACCCAGTACTTC.

This clonotype was seen ten or more times. The CDR3: CASSYGPETQYF. CDR3 DNA sequence: TGTGCCAGCTCTTACGGCCCGGAGACCCAGTACTTC. V is TRBV3-1 and J is TRBJ2-5, with no clear D. The CDR3 is made up of 12 amino acids. Germline V gives CDR1 LGHDT, CDR2 YNNKEL (reference sequence). Trimming shortened V by 8 bases and J by 5 bases, and 12 bases separated the two germline ends.

This clonotype came up many times. The chain uses TRBV5-5 and TRBJ1-1; D ambiguous. Germline V lookup: CDR1 SGHKS, CDR2 YYEKEE (reference sequence). With 1 base removed from V and 5 bases from J, the gap between germline ends came to 12 bases. The CDR3 spans 14 residues. The CDR3 here is CASSLLWTGTEAFF. In DNA form, the CDR3 reads TGTGCCAGCAGCTTGCTTTGGACTGGTACTGAAGCTTTCTTT.

J is TRBJ1-1 and V is TRBV9, with D perhaps TRBD1 (5 bases). Trimming took 4 bases from V and 1 from J, leaving 11 bases between them. Germline CDR1 and CDR2: SGDLS and YYNGEE. The CDR3 runs 14 residues. CDR3 coding DNA: TGTGCCAGCAGCTTTAGGACACAGAACACTGAAGCTTTCTTT. This encodes CASSFRTQNTEAFF.

The chain is built from TRBV7-3 and TRBJ2-5; 7 nucleotides align to TRBD2. Trimming cost V 2 bases and J 7 bases; bases outside gene matches: 7. CDR3 length: 14 residues. CDR1 and CDR2 from the germline V gene are SGHTA and FQGTGA. CDR3 sequence (DNA): TGTGCCAGCAGCTTAGGCGGGGAGCGGGGGACCCAGTACTTC. It is translated as CASSLGGERGTQYF.

The V gene is TRBV4-1, the J gene TRBJ2-7, with no clear D. This CDR3 region has 13 residues. Per germline, CDR1 MGHRA and CDR2 YSYEKL. V lost 0 bases, J lost 9 bases, and 12 bases lay in between. For the CDR3, the DNA is TGCGCCAGCAGCCAAGATGGGTTTTCTGGGCAGTACTTC. Amino acid sequence: CASSQDGFSGQYF.

The sample holds a few counts of this clonotype. This chain connects TRBV14 to TRBJ2-1; 7 positions agree with TRBD2. The trim removed 1 base at V and 5 bases at J, leaving 8 bases unmatched. Germline V gives CDR1 SGHDN, CDR2 FVKESK. The CDR3 sequence is 16 residues long. The CDR3 DNA follows: TGTGCCAGCAGCCAAGTTCCTGGACTAGTTGACAATGAGCAGTTCTTC. Translating it yields CASSQVPGLVDNEQFF.

This clonotype was counted once. This chain connects TRBV7-6 to TRBJ2-5, with TRBD1 identical over 8 bases. Germline V lookup: CDR1 SGHVS, CDR2 FNYEAQ. The CDR3 loop spans 15 amino acids. V lost 5 bases, J lost 5 bases, and 10 bases stayed unmatched. The CDR3 region has the DNA TGTGCCAGCAGCCCCCCGGGACAGGCCTCGGAGACCCAGTACTTC. Protein: CASSPPGQASETQYF.

This sequence joins TRBV2 and TRBJ1-4, with TRBD1 matching 7 bases. Germline loops: CDR1 SNHLY, CDR2 FYNNEI. The CDR3 loop spans 14 amino acids. The V gene end was trimmed by 5 bases and the J gene end by 4 bases; junction bases not matched to a gene: 4. The CDR3 loop is CASSRDSINEKLFF. The DNA of the CDR3 is TGTGCCAGCAGTCGGGACAGCATTAATGAAAAACTGTTTTTT.

V and J are TRBV9 and TRBJ2-1; 11 nucleotides agree with TRBD2. CDR1 and CDR2 from the germline V gene are SGDLS and YYNGEE. The CDR3 runs 18 residues. V shed 1 base and J 8 bases; nucleotides not matched to a gene: 14. The CDR3 DNA reads as TGTGCCAGCAGCGTACTAGCGGGAGGTATTGCGTGGATGGATGAGCAGTTCTTC. Translated, it gives CASSVLAGGIAWMDEQFF.

This clonotype occurred many times. The CDR3: CASTRDLYEQYF. The CDR3 DNA is TGTGCCAGCACCCGGGACCTCTACGAGCAGTACTTC. The rearrangement joins TRBV2 to TRBJ2-7; D tentatively fits TRBD1 or TRBD2 (5 bases each). Germline assignment: CDR1 SNHLY and CDR2 FYNNEI. CDR3 length: 12 amino acids. The V end was cut by 7 bases, the J end by 3 bases, with 10 bases between.